A single sample gave rise to the 31 T cell receptor beta chains below, sequenced in a study of T cell responses to AZD1222 COVID-19 vaccine. The protocol was immunoSEQ multiplex PCR, while the TCRdb copy is restricted to in-frame clones and leaves out a portion. The sample shows 92,000 or so clones, roughly 90% of them seen only once. The sample in question was peripheral blood, obtained on day 0 of AZD1222 vaccination. The receptors were sampled from an adult in good health.

The V call is TRBV19, the J call TRBJ2-2; D ambiguous. Trimming removed 6 bases at V and 2 bases at J, with 10 bases between. Germline lookup yields CDR1 LNHDA and CDR2 SQIVND (reference sequence). CDR3 size: 14 residues. This CDR3 is CASRPRINTGELFF. The DNA of the CDR3 is TGTGCCAGTAGACCTCGGATAAACACCGGGGAGCTGTTTTTT.

The chain carries TRBV2 and TRBJ2-1; 7 nucleotides line up with TRBD2. The CDR3 runs to 14 residues. Per the germline V gene, CDR1 is SNHLY and CDR2 is FYNNEI. Unmatched junction bases numbered 2, after V lost 6 bases and J lost 0 bases. The CDR3, as DNA: TGTGCCAGCAGGATAGCGGGCTCCTACAATGAGCAGTTCTTC. It is translated as CASRIAGSYNEQFF.

The V gene is TRBV5-6, the J gene TRBJ2-4, with D possibly matching TRBD1 (7 bases). Looked up from germline, CDR1 is SGHDT and CDR2 is YYEEEE. Trimming stripped 1 base from V and 3 bases from J, with 11 bases between. There are 15 residues in the CDR3. DNA of the CDR3: TGTGCCAGCAGCTTGAGACAGGGACTCAAAAACATTCAGTACTTC. Residues: CASSLRQGLKNIQYF.

The V gene is TRBV7-9, the J gene TRBJ2-7; the match to TRBD2 covers 8 bases. CDR1 SEHNR and CDR2 FQNEAQ come from the germline V gene (reference sequence). The V and J ends lost 4 bases and 6 bases, in that order; junction bases with no gene match: 8. The CDR3 sequence is 14 residues long. In DNA form, the CDR3 reads TGTGCCAGCAGCTCCGTACATAGCGGGGCCGAGCAGTACTTC. This sequence encodes CASSSVHSGAEQYF.

The rearrangement links TRBV3-1 (or the pseudogene TRBV3-2) to TRBJ2-7, with 11 bases fitting TRBD2. The junction had 5 bases not matched to a gene; V was cut back by 3 bases and J by 4 bases. There are 15 residues in the CDR3. From germline, CDR1 is LGHDT and CDR2 YNNKEL (reference sequence). CDR3 residues: CASSQGLAALYEQYF. The CDR3 DNA sequence: TGTGCCAGCAGCCAGGGACTAGCGGCACTTTACGAGCAGTACTTC.

This rearrangement joins TRBV6-1 to TRBJ2-3; 8 bases align to TRBD2. This CDR3 region has 17 residues. Germline CDR1 reads MNHNS; CDR2 reads SASEGT. Trimming took 1 base from V and 0 from J; bases not matched to a gene: 6. CDR3 amino acids: CASSEGVVAGSTDTQYF. The CDR3 DNA reads as TGTGCCAGCAGTGAAGGAGTGGTAGCGGGAAGCACAGATACGCAGTATTTT.

The chain is built from TRBV30 and TRBJ2-7; TRBD2 is a possible D gene (6 bases). Germline V gives CDR1 GTSNPN, CDR2 SVGIG (reference sequence). The V and J ends lost 0 bases and 6 bases respectively, with 12 bases between them. The CDR3 covers 13 residues. The CDR3 DNA reads as TGTGCCTGGAGTGTGCAGGTGGAGGGCGAGCAGTACTTC. Encoded protein: CAWSVQVEGEQYF.

The J gene is TRBJ2-7, the V gene TRBV28; a possible D gene is TRBD1 (6 bases). In germline, CDR1 is MDHEN, CDR2 SYDVKM. V dropped 6 bases and J dropped 3 bases, with 9 bases sitting between them. The CDR3 sequence is 12 residues long. CDR3 region: CASRPDSYEQYF. The CDR3 nucleotides read TGTGCCAGCAGACCGGACAGCTACGAGCAGTACTTC.

This clone has just one count. The V call is TRBV6-5, the J call TRBJ2-7; 10 bases are shared with TRBD2. V was pared by 7 bases and J by 4 bases, with 7 bases of the junction left unmatched. This CDR3 is built from 14 residues. Germline values: CDR1 MNHEY, CDR2 SVGAGI. CDR3 region: CASIISGRLYEQYF. The CDR3 DNA reads as TGTGCCAGCATCATTAGCGGGAGGTTATACGAGCAGTACTTC.

The rearrangement links TRBV19 to TRBJ1-2; no firm D call. Germline CDR1 LNHDA, CDR2 SQIVND (reference sequence). The CDR3 is made up of 11 amino acids. V gave up 7 bases and J gave up 7 bases, with 10 bases separating them. CDR3 amino acids: CASKVTLGYTF. CDR3 bases: TGTGCCAGTAAGGTCACCCTTGGCTACACCTTC.

The chain couples TRBV7-2 to TRBJ1-5; D ambiguous. The V and J ends lost 4 bases and 5 bases respectively, with 6 bases between them. Germline CDR1 and CDR2: SGHTA and FQGNSA. This CDR3 is 12 amino acids long. The CDR3 loop is CASSSQYQPQHF. The CDR3, as DNA: TGTGCCAGCAGCTCCCAATATCAGCCCCAGCATTTT.

This chain joins TRBV19 and TRBJ1-5; the D is unclear. V shed 6 bases and J shed 5 bases, with 14 bases lying between them. This CDR3 is 14 amino acids long. Germline lookup yields CDR1 LNHDA and CDR2 SQIVND (reference sequence). The CDR3 DNA is TGTGCCAGTAGGGGGTTTGCGGGTGATCAGCCCCAGCATTTT. Protein sequence: CASRGFAGDQPQHF.

Points on this clone: This same CDR3 is encoded by further DNA sequences in the sample. This rearrangement joins TRBV19 to TRBJ2-7, with TRBD1 matching 11 bases. Germline assignment: CDR1 LNHDA and CDR2 SQIVND (reference sequence). This CDR3 has 14 amino acids. The ends lost 4 bases at V and 3 bases at J; junction bases unmatched: 2. The CDR3 loop is CASSKGTGGYEQYF. CDR3 DNA sequence: TGTGCCAGTAGTAAAGGGACAGGGGGCTACGAGCAGTACTTC.

This clone was found once. V usage is TRBV7-9 and J usage is TRBJ2-1; D is possibly TRBD2 (5 bases). V lost 0 bases and J 7 bases, leaving 13 bases between the germline ends. CDR1 SEHNR and CDR2 FQNEAQ come from the germline V gene (reference sequence). The CDR3 contains 15 residues. CDR3 DNA: TGTGCCAGCAGCTTAGCGGGCCGTACGGGGAATGAGCAGTTCTTC. Its translation is CASSLAGRTGNEQFF.

The V call is TRBV7-6, the J call TRBJ1-6, with a possible D match to TRBD1 (5 bases). Germline loops: CDR1 SGHVS, CDR2 FNYEAQ. V was shortened by 3 bases and J by 10 bases, with 19 bases between the two germline ends. The CDR3 spans 16 residues. CDR3: CASSFRRQGNGSPLHF. For the CDR3, the DNA is TGTGCCAGCAGCTTTAGGCGGCAGGGCAATGGATCACCCCTCCACTTT.

This clone has only one observation. The rearrangement uses TRBV7-9 and TRBJ2-7, with 12 bases fitting TRBD2. Germline lookup yields CDR1 SEHNR and CDR2 FQNEAQ (reference sequence). V was clipped by 5 bases and J by 6 bases; unmatched bases: 20. The CDR3 extends over 19 amino acids. CDR3 coding DNA: TGTGCCAGCAGCACCGACCGAAGACTAGCGGGAGAAGGGGGATCCGAGCAGTACTTC. Amino acids: CASSTDRRLAGEGGSEQYF.

The J gene is TRBJ2-2, the V gene TRBV9, with no clear D. Germline loops: CDR1 SGDLS, CDR2 YYNGEE. The ends were cut back, 9 bases at V and 3 bases at J, with 9 bases in the middle. The CDR3 runs 12 residues. The CDR3 nucleotides are TGTGCCACCGCAATTGACACCGGGGAGCTGTTTTTT. It is translated as CATAIDTGELFF. Supplemented by reference TRBV9 and TRBJ2-2, the full variable domain reads DSGVTQTPKHLITATGQRVTLRCSPRSGDLSVYWYQQSLDQGLQFLIQYYNGEERAKGNILERFSAQQFPDLHSELNLSSLELGDSALYFCATAIDTGELFFGEGSRLTVL.

On this clone itself: Compared with germline, one end of the junction differs, possibly owing to a read error. V is TRBV4-3 and J is TRBJ2-2, with a weak D call TRBD2 (5 bases). The length of the CDR3 is 17 residues. Germline CDR1 LGHNA, CDR2 YSLEER. CDR3 in amino acids: CASSQERPRGEHRGAVF. Here the CDR3 DNA reads TGCGCCAGCAGCCAAGAGAGGCCACGAGGTGAACACCGGGGAGCTGTTTTT.

The V call is TRBV5-6, the J call TRBJ2-7; D is undetermined. V was clipped by 5 bases and J by 2 bases, with 14 bases between them. This CDR3 has 14 amino acids. Germline V gives CDR1 SGHDT, CDR2 YYEEEE. As DNA, the CDR3 is TGTGCCAGCAGGATGGGCAGCTTTCCCTACGAGCAGTACTTC. Protein product: CASRMGSFPYEQYF.

The J gene is TRBJ1-5, the V gene TRBV6-2 or TRBV6-3, with a possible D match to TRBD1 (5 bases). Trimming cost V 6 bases and J 5 bases, with 14 bases left between them. The CDR3 is made up of 14 amino acids. Looked up from germline, CDR1 is MNHEY and CDR2 is SVGEGT. CDR3 nucleotide sequence: TGTGCCAGCAGCTCGGGGCAGGGCCATCAGCCCCAGCATTTT. Residues: CASSSGQGHQPQHF.

This clone was observed once. The chain is built from TRBV4-3 and TRBJ2-2, with D tentatively TRBD2 (6 bases). V was cut by 8 bases and J by 4 bases, with 23 bases left in between. Germline-derived CDR1 and CDR2 are LGHNA and YSLEER. The CDR3 sequence is 17 residues long. The DNA of the CDR3 is TGCGCCAGCCGCAAGGGGTTGACGGGAGTCCCCACCGGGGAGCTGTTTTTT. The encoded protein is CASRKGLTGVPTGELFF.

V is TRBV6-5 and J is TRBJ2-7; 10 bases are a match to TRBD1. The length of the CDR3 is 15 residues. Unmatched junction bases numbered 2, after V lost 2 bases and J lost 1 base. CDR1 is MNHEY, CDR2 SVGAGI, per germline. Here the CDR3 DNA reads TGTGCCAGCAGTTACGGACAGGGGGGTTCCTACGAGCAGTACTTC. Protein: CASSYGQGGSYEQYF.

This chain links TRBV18 with TRBJ1-1, with D possibly TRBD1 on 6 matching bases. CDR3 size: 13 residues. Trimming stripped 6 bases from V and 2 bases from J, with 10 bases between. CDR1 is KGHSH and CDR2 is LQKENI in the germline V gene. The CDR3 spells CASSGGQNTEAFF. The DNA for the CDR3 is TGTGCCAGCTCGGGGGGGCAAAACACTGAAGCTTTCTTT.

There are a few counts of this clone. The rearrangement uses TRBV27 and TRBJ2-7, with 12 bases aligning to TRBD2. The CDR3 extends over 20 amino acids. Germline CDR1 is MNHEY and CDR2 is SMNVEV (reference sequence). The trim removed 5 bases at V and 7 bases at J, leaving 24 bases unmatched. Written as DNA, the CDR3 is TGTGCCAGCAGTCCGGAGACTAGCGGGAGCGTTTTGGCGGGATTTCGGGAGCAGTACTTC. Translated: CASSPETSGSVLAGFREQYF.

The CDR3 loop is CATGGSNQPQHF. The CDR3 nucleotides read TGTGCCACGGGCGGGAGCAATCAGCCCCAGCATTTT. This chain connects TRBV19 to TRBJ1-5, with D uncertain. CDR3 length: 12 amino acids. Germline CDR1 reads LNHDA; CDR2 reads SQIVND (reference sequence). V was trimmed by 10 bases and J by 1 base, leaving 8 bases between them.

The chain uses TRBV18 and TRBJ1-2; no clear D gene. V lost 0 bases and J lost 2, with 10 bases in between. The V gene's germline CDR1 is KGHSH and CDR2 LQKENI. The CDR3 totals 15 residues. The chain's CDR3 is CASSPPVYENYGYTF. The DNA for the CDR3 is TGTGCCAGCTCACCACCGGTATACGAAAACTATGGCTACACCTTC.

The rearrangement links TRBV28 to TRBJ2-2, with TRBD1 identical over 9 bases. The germline CDR1 and CDR2 sequences are MDHEN and SYDVKM. This CDR3 is built from 17 residues. The V and J ends lost 6 bases and 5 bases, in that order; junction bases with no gene match: 13. The CDR3 loop reads CASSQGQGLIRTGELFF. The CDR3 DNA reads TGTGCCAGCAGCCAAGGACAGGGGTTGATTAGGACCGGGGAGCTGTTTTTT.

This clone appeared once. The chain combines TRBV6-2 or TRBV6-3 with TRBJ2-7, with 12 bases matching TRBD1. After removal of 4 bases from V and 2 bases from J, the junction contained 9 bases not matched to a gene. The CDR3 contains 17 residues. Per germline, CDR1 MNHEY and CDR2 SVGEGT. DNA of the CDR3: TGTGCCAGCAGTTTTCCGGGACAGGGGGCGATCACCTACGAGCAGTACTTC. Amino acid sequence: CASSFPGQGAITYEQYF.

This chain uses TRBV14 with TRBJ1-1; D unresolved. V lost 6 bases and J 1 base, leaving 12 bases between the germline ends. This CDR3 spans 14 amino acids. Germline CDR1 and CDR2: SGHDN and FVKESK. In nucleotides, the CDR3 is TGTGCCAGCAGTAGACTATGGGGGAACACTGAAGCTTTCTTT. It yields the protein CASSRLWGNTEAFF.

The chain recombines TRBV19 with TRBJ1-1; D call uncertain. The CDR3 totals 14 residues. The germline V gene encodes CDR1 LNHDA and CDR2 SQIVND (reference sequence). Trimming took off 6 bases at V and 5 bases at J, with 16 bases between the two ends. CDR3 protein: CASRRERVETEAFF. The CDR3 region has the DNA TGTGCCAGTAGGCGGGAGAGGGTTGAGACTGAAGCTTTCTTT.

This chain links TRBV6-2 or TRBV6-3 with TRBJ2-7, with TRBD2 matching 8 bases. Germline-derived CDR1 and CDR2 are MNHEY and SVGEGT. This CDR3 has 18 amino acids. J gave up 4 bases and V 3 bases, and 17 bases lay outside the gene matches. CDR3 in DNA: TGTGCCAGCAGTTATGTCTTCGGGCAGCGGGAGAGGTATTACGAGCAGTACTTC. Translating it yields CASSYVFGQRERYYEQYF.